A single sample gave rise to the 25 T cell receptor beta chains below, sequenced in a study of T cell responses to AZD1222 COVID-19 vaccine. The assay was immunoSEQ multiplex PCR, and TCRdb's table has in-frame clones only and misses some. The sample shows roughly 150,000 clones, roughly 89% of them seen only once. The sample was peripheral blood, taken on day 0 of AZD1222 vaccination. These receptor sequences come from an adult in good health.

This clone was seen a single time. The J gene is TRBJ2-7, the V gene TRBV2, with 8 bases identical to TRBD1. There are 15 residues in the CDR3. Germline CDR1 is SNHLY and CDR2 is FYNNEI. The V and J ends lost 3 bases and 5 bases, in that order; junction bases with no gene match: 9. In nucleotides, the CDR3 is TGTGCCAGCAGTGACCCATGGACAGGGCACAACGAGCAGTACTTC. It translates to CASSDPWTGHNEQYF.

This clone came up once. The chain combines TRBV19 with TRBJ1-3; D may be TRBD1 (5 bases). V was cut by 3 bases and J by 0 bases, with 6 bases left in between. The CDR3 length is 14 residues. Germline CDR1 reads LNHDA; CDR2 reads SQIVND (reference sequence). The CDR3 DNA reads TGTGCCAGTAGTATGGGGGACTCTGGAAACACCATATATTTT. It yields the protein CASSMGDSGNTIYF.

CDR3 in DNA: TGTGCCAGCTCACCTCTCAGGAGAATAACCTACAATGAGCAGTTCTTC. This translates into CASSPLRRITYNEQFF. The chain combines TRBV18 with TRBJ2-1, with D unresolved. CDR1 and CDR2 (germline): KGHSH, LQKENI. This CDR3 has 16 amino acids. The ends were cut back, 3 bases at V and 2 bases at J, with 14 bases in the middle. Full variable domain (outside the CDR3, taken from reference TRBV18 and TRBJ2-1): NAGVMQNPRHLVRRRGQEARLRCSPMKGHSHVYWYRQLPEEGLKFMVYLQKENIIDESGMPKERFSAEFPKEGPSILRIQQVVRGDSAAYFCASSPLRRITYNEQFFGPGTRLTVL.

The CDR3 loop is CASSFSGRRVKVVNQPQHF. CDR3 bases: TGTGCCAGCAGCTTCTCGGGCCGTAGGGTAAAGGTGGTCAATCAGCCCCAGCATTTT. The V gene is TRBV7-9, the J gene TRBJ1-5; D is uncertain. V lost 3 bases and J 3 bases, leaving 24 bases between the germline ends. Germline values: CDR1 SEHNR, CDR2 FQNEAQ (reference sequence). The CDR3 runs 19 residues.

The chain recombines TRBV6-5 with TRBJ2-5; D is possibly TRBD1 or TRBD2 (5 bases each). V dropped 7 bases and J dropped 3 bases, with 18 bases sitting between them. The CDR3 has 15 residues. CDR1 is MNHEY, CDR2 SVGAGI, per germline. CDR3 bases: TGTGCCAGCAACAAACTCGGGACGTTAAAAGAGACCCAGTACTTC. The encoded protein is CASNKLGTLKETQYF.

The gene calls are TRBV7-9 and TRBJ2-1; 11 bases line up with TRBD2. Germline V gene data show CDR1 as SEHNR and CDR2 as FQNEAQ (reference sequence). V lost 4 bases, J lost 5 bases, and 4 bases stayed unmatched. The CDR3 totals 15 residues. The CDR3 here is CASSSAGLADNEQFF. CDR3 in DNA: TGTGCCAGCAGCTCAGCGGGACTAGCGGACAATGAGCAGTTCTTC. Variable domain in full (rest from reference TRBV7-9 and TRBJ2-1): DTGVSQNPRHKITKRGQNVTFRCDPISEHNRLYWYRQTLGQGPEFLTYFQNEAQLEKSRLLSDRFSAERPKGSFSTLEIQRTEQGDSAMYLCASSSAGLADNEQFFGPGTRLTVL.

The rearrangement uses TRBV4-1 and TRBJ1-6; no firm D call. The CDR3 runs to 17 residues. Germline V lookup: CDR1 MGHRA, CDR2 YSYEKL. Deletions cut 0 bases from V and 1 base from J, with 10 bases between. The CDR3 reads CASSQESRGSYNSPLHF. CDR3 DNA sequence: TGCGCCAGCAGCCAAGAGTCGCGGGGATCCTATAATTCACCCCTCCACTTT.

The chain recombines TRBV18 with TRBJ1-4; tentatively, D is TRBD1 (6 bases). Between the trimmed V and J ends, which lost 0 bases and 6 bases, there was a span of 17 bases. The CDR3 contains 17 residues. CDR1 and CDR2 (germline): KGHSH, LQKENI. CDR3 region: CASSPPAGRGSDEKLFF. The CDR3, as DNA: TGTGCCAGCTCACCACCGGCGGGAAGGGGGTCCGATGAAAAACTGTTTTTT.

The genes are TRBV30 and TRBJ2-5; D unresolved. The CDR3 sequence is 13 residues long. Trimming removed 2 bases at V and 5 bases at J, with 12 bases between. Germline values: CDR1 GTSNPN, CDR2 SVGIG (reference sequence). For the CDR3, the DNA is TGTGCCTGGAGTCTCGGGCTGGCGGAGACCCAGTACTTC. Protein product: CAWSLGLAETQYF.

This chain uses TRBV19 with TRBJ2-3, with D uncertain. This CDR3 is built from 17 residues. Per the germline V gene, CDR1 is LNHDA and CDR2 is SQIVND (reference sequence). The germline V and J ends were trimmed by 7 bases and 0 bases, with 20 bases remaining between them. As DNA, the CDR3 is TGTGCCAGTACCCCACGTCGGGCGCTCACTAGCACAGATACGCAGTATTTT. This gives the protein CASTPRRALTSTDTQYF.

This clone came up a few times. Written as DNA, the CDR3 is TGTGCCAGCAGTGATGAGGGCACCATTGGAAACACCATATATTTT. Translation gives CASSDEGTIGNTIYF. The chain recombines TRBV2 with TRBJ1-3; D is undetermined. The V end lost 3 bases, the J end lost 3 bases, and 12 bases lay between the germline ends. There are 15 residues in the CDR3. Germline CDR1 reads SNHLY; CDR2 reads FYNNEI.

The chain combines TRBV14 with TRBJ2-6, with D hard to call. Between the trimmed V and J ends, which lost 6 bases and 0 bases, there was a span of 3 bases. Germline V gives CDR1 SGHDN, CDR2 FVKESK. CDR3 length: 13 residues. The CDR3 sequence is CASRSSGANVLTF. The CDR3 nucleotides are TGTGCCAGCAGGAGCTCTGGGGCCAACGTCCTGACTTTC.

V is TRBV14 and J is TRBJ2-1; D unresolved. The germline V gene has CDR1 SGHDN and CDR2 FVKESK. Trimming took off 3 bases at V and 5 bases at J, with 8 bases between the two ends. The CDR3 totals 13 residues. The CDR3 bases are TGTGCCAGCAGCCAGTGGGTCAACAATGAGCAGTTCTTC. Its protein is CASSQWVNNEQFF.

This rearrangement joins TRBV7-2 to TRBJ2-7; no clear D. CDR1 and CDR2 (germline): SGHTA, FQGNSA. This CDR3 spans 13 amino acids. With 5 bases removed from V and 3 bases from J, the gap between germline ends came to 11 bases. CDR3 residues: CASSTGLNYEQYF. For the CDR3, the DNA is TGTGCCAGCAGCACGGGTCTGAACTACGAGCAGTACTTC.

V is TRBV5-1 and J is TRBJ2-3; D uncertain. Trimming removed 4 bases from V and 7 bases from J, with 10 bases in between. This CDR3 has 12 amino acids. Germline V gene sequence: CDR1 SGHRS, CDR2 YFSETQ. The chain's CDR3 is CASSPTSNTQYF. The CDR3 coding sequence is TGCGCCAGCAGCCCAACTTCTAATACGCAGTATTTT.

The chain recombines TRBV4-1 with TRBJ1-4, with D tentatively TRBD1 (5 bases). Germline-derived CDR1 and CDR2 are MGHRA and YSYEKL. This CDR3 contains 16 residues. Trimming took off 3 bases at V and 8 bases at J, with 19 bases between the two ends. CDR3 DNA: TGCGCCAGCAGCCACCGCAGAGGAGGGGAGACGGAAAAACTGTTTTTT. Protein: CASSHRRGGETEKLFF.

This clone showed up just once. The gene calls are TRBV6-1 and TRBJ2-1; unclear D gene. CDR1 and CDR2 (germline): MNHNS, SASEGT. With 3 bases removed from V and 5 bases from J, the gap between germline ends came to 8 bases. The CDR3 is 13 amino acids. The chain's CDR3 is CASSDQVNNEQFF. CDR3 coding DNA: TGTGCCAGCAGTGACCAGGTGAACAATGAGCAGTTCTTC.

The genes are TRBV27 and TRBJ2-1; D is unclear. Trimming removed 7 bases at V and 1 base at J, with 14 bases between. CDR1 and CDR2 (germline): MNHEY, SMNVEV (reference sequence). This CDR3 has 15 amino acids. This CDR3 reads CASTQAPGSYNEQFF. The CDR3 DNA follows: TGTGCCAGCACCCAGGCCCCCGGGTCCTACAATGAGCAGTTCTTC.

The rearrangement links TRBV11-2 to TRBJ1-2; the D is unclear. V was shortened by 1 base and J by 4 bases, with 10 bases between the two germline ends. Germline assignment: CDR1 SGHAT and CDR2 FQNNGV. This CDR3 has 14 residues. DNA for the CDR3: TGTGCCAGCAGCTTAGGCCACCATAGCTATGGCTACACCTTC. This codes for CASSLGHHSYGYTF.

The CDR3, as DNA: TGTGCCACCACAGCGGGACAGGGGCGGTATGAAAAACTGTTTTTT. Its protein product is CATTAGQGRYEKLFF. The chain recombines TRBV19 with TRBJ1-4; 10 bases are a match to TRBD1. This CDR3 has 15 amino acids. J was trimmed by 6 bases and V by 10 bases; bases with no gene match: 11. Looked up from germline, CDR1 is LNHDA and CDR2 is SQIVND (reference sequence).

This clone was seen once. The chain couples TRBV14 to TRBJ1-1; D ambiguous. V lost 4 bases and J lost 3, with 12 bases in between. The V gene's germline CDR1 is SGHDN and CDR2 FVKESK. The CDR3 has 14 residues. Here the CDR3 reads CASSPSSGYTEAFF. DNA of the CDR3: TGTGCCAGCAGCCCCTCCTCGGGGTACACTGAAGCTTTCTTT.

The rearrangement uses TRBV6-6 and TRBJ1-6; tentatively, D is TRBD1 (6 bases). V was cut by 6 bases and J by 7 bases, with 13 bases left in between. Per the germline V gene, CDR1 is MNHNY and CDR2 is SVGAGI (reference sequence). The CDR3 extends over 14 amino acids. This CDR3 reads CASRSDRNNSPLHF. In nucleotides, the CDR3 is TGTGCCAGCAGATCCGACAGGAACAATTCACCCCTCCACTTT.

This chain connects TRBV15 to TRBJ2-7, with 8 bases aligning to TRBD2. CDR3 length: 16 amino acids. The J segment lost 7 bases and the V segment lost 1 base, leaving 12 bases of the junction unmatched. Germline V gives CDR1 LNHNV, CDR2 YYDKDF (reference sequence). Here the CDR3 reads CATSRAEGLEAREQYF. DNA for the CDR3: TGTGCCACCAGCAGAGCGGAGGGACTAGAGGCTCGGGAGCAGTACTTC.

J is TRBJ2-1 and V is TRBV2, with D possibly matching TRBD1 (5 bases). Between the trimmed V and J ends, which lost 3 bases and 7 bases, there was a span of 13 bases. The CDR3 extends over 14 amino acids. Per the germline V gene, CDR1 is SNHLY and CDR2 is FYNNEI. CDR3 loop: CASSEDHRINEQFF. CDR3 bases: TGTGCCAGCAGTGAGGATCACAGGATTAATGAGCAGTTCTTC.

This clone appeared once. The DNA of the CDR3 is TGTGCCAGCAGCTTCGGAGGCAGAATGAACACTGAAGCTTTCTTT. Translated, it gives CASSFGGRMNTEAFF. This chain connects TRBV5-6 to TRBJ1-1; D call uncertain. The V gene lost 2 bases and the J gene lost 0 bases, with 11 bases spanning the gap. Germline assignment: CDR1 SGHDT and CDR2 YYEEEE. There are 15 residues in the CDR3.